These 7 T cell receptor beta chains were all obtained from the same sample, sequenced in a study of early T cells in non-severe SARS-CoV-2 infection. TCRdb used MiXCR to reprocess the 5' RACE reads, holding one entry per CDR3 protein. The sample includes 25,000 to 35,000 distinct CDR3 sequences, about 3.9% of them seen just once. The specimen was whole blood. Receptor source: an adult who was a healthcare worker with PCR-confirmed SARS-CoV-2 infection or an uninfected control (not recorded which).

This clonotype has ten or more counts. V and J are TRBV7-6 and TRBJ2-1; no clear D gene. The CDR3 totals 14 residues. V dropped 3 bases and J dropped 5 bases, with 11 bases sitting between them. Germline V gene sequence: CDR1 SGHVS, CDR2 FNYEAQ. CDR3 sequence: CASSFTETHNEQFF. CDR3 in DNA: TGTGCCAGCAGCTTTACCGAGACTCACAATGAGCAGTTCTTC.

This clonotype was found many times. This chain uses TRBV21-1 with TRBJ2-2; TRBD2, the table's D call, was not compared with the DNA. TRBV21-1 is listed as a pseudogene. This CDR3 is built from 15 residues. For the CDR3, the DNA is TGTGCCAGCAGCCTCGAGACGCGGGACACCGGGGAGCTGTTTTTT. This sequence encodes CASSLETRDTGELFF.

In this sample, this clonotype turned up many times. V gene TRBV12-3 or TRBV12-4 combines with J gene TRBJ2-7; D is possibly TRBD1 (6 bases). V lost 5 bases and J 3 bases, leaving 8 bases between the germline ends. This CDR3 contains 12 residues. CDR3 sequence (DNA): TGTGCCAGCAGTCGGGACAACTACGAGCAGTACTTC. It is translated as CASSRDNYEQYF.

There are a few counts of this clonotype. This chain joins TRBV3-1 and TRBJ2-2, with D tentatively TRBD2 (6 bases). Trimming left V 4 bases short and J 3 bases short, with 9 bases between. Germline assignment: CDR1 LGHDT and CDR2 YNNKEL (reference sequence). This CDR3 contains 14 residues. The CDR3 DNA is TGTGCCAGCAGCCTCAGGAGGGACACCGGGGAGCTGTTTTTT. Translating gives CASSLRRDTGELFF.

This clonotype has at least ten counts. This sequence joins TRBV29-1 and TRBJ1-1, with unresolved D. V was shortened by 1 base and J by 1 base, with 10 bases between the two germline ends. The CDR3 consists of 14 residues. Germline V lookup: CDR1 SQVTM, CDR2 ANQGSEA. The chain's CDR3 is CSVEVRLGNTEAFF. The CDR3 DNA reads TGCAGCGTTGAAGTTAGGTTGGGGAACACTGAAGCTTTCTTT.

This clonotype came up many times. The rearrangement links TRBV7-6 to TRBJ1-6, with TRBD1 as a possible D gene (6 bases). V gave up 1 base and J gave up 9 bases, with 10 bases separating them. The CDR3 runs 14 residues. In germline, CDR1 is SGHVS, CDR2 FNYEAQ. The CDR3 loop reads CASSLDGGGSPLHF. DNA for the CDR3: TGTGCCAGCAGCTTAGATGGGGGCGGTTCACCCCTCCACTTT.

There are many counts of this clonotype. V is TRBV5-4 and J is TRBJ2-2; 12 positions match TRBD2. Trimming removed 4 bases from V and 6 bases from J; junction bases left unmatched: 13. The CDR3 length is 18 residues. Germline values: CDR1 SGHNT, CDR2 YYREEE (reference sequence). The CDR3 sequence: CASSRGLRLAGVSGELFF. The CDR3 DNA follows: TGTGCCAGCAGCCGGGGACTTAGACTAGCGGGGGTTTCCGGGGAGCTGTTTTTT.